This T cell receptor (beta chain) came from a study of neurological immune-mediated disorders. Findings of the study overall: The study found no CDR3 amino acid sequences shared by expanded clones across subjects, suggesting private repertoires in all groups.

This clonotype was seen many times. The antigen is not known. Time point here: longitudinal time-point 3. Source material was 2 million unsorted PBMCs, stored at -80 °C in RNAlater. TCRdb called the 5' RACE reads again in MiXCR, with one record for every CDR3 protein. The table records fewer than 110,000 distinct CDR3 sequences, about a tenth of them present only once. The CDR3 runs to 16 residues. Germline loops: CDR1 MDHEN, CDR2 SYDVKM. V dropped 4 bases and J dropped 6 bases, with 21 bases sitting between them. The J gene is TRBJ1-2, the V gene TRBV28, with no clear D. Input material: PBMCs. This clonotype was obtained from a female donor with HTLV-1-associated myelopathy (HAM/TSP). The CDR3 DNA follows: TGTGCCAGCAGTTCAATACAAGAACGGGTAATTCATGGCTACACCTTC. This codes for CASSSIQERVIHGYTF.